What follows are 25 T cell receptor beta chains derived from one specimen sequenced in a study of blood T cell repertoires in COVID-19. The protocol was immunoSEQ multiplex PCR, while the TCRdb copy is restricted to in-frame clones and leaves out a portion. This repertoire shows hundreds of thousands of clones, about nine tenths found once; its top ten account for approximately 1.5%. The material sequenced was peripheral blood. The receptor set was obtained from a woman in her thirties with active or convalescent COVID-19.

The rearrangement joins TRBV3-1 (or the pseudogene TRBV3-2) to TRBJ1-6; D gene unclear. V lost 3 bases, J lost 7 bases, and 19 bases lay in between. In germline, CDR1 is LGHDT, CDR2 YNNKEL (reference sequence). The CDR3 consists of 17 residues. CDR3 in amino acids: CASSHPRGSYSNSPLHF. Written as DNA, the CDR3 is TGTGCCAGCAGCCACCCCCGCGGGTCCTACTCCAATTCACCCCTCCACTTT.

This clone was detected once. The chain employs TRBV24-1 and TRBJ1-1; a weak D match, TRBD1 (5 bases). CDR1 is KGHDR and CDR2 is SFDVKD in the germline V gene. The CDR3 contains 16 residues. The ends were cut back, 9 bases at V and 3 bases at J, with 22 bases in the middle. The CDR3 DNA follows: TGTGCCACCCCAGATCCCTTCAGGGAGGACGACACTGAAGCTTTCTTT. Translation gives CATPDPFREDDTEAFF.

This chain joins TRBV27 and TRBJ2-2; 11 bases are a match to TRBD2. After removal of 3 bases from V and 4 bases from J, the junction contained 7 bases not matched to a gene. CDR1 is MNHEY, CDR2 SMNVEV, per germline (reference sequence). The length of the CDR3 is 17 residues. The CDR3, as DNA: TGTGCCAGCAGTTTGGGGCGACTAGCGGGGATCACCGGGGAGCTGTTTTTT. The encoded protein is CASSLGRLAGITGELFF.

The CDR3 here is CASSFDAGAYEQYF. The CDR3 nucleotides read TGCGCCAGCAGCTTTGACGCGGGAGCCTACGAGCAGTACTTC. The J gene is TRBJ2-7, the V gene TRBV5-1; the match to TRBD2 covers 7 bases. V gave up 2 bases and J gave up 2 bases; unmatched junction bases: 4. Germline CDR1 is SGHRS and CDR2 is YFSETQ. The CDR3 is made up of 14 amino acids.

In the case of this clone: An end of the junction does not agree with germline; a read error may underlie this. The gene calls are TRBV27 and TRBJ1-1; maybe TRBD1 (6 bases). CDR1 and CDR2 (germline): MNHEY, SMNVEV (reference sequence). The CDR3 covers 15 residues. The CDR3 DNA reads as TGTGCCAGCAGTGTATCAGGGGTTAAGAACACTGAAGCTTTCTTT. Translated: CASSVSGVKNTEAFF.

Notes on this clone: This specimen includes other DNA sequences encoding the same CDR3. J is TRBJ2-7 and V is TRBV27; TRBD1 matches 7 bases. The CDR3 is 13 amino acids. The germline gives CDR1 MNHEY, CDR2 SMNVEV (reference sequence). V dropped 5 bases and J dropped 3; count of bases not matched to a gene: 4. The CDR3 DNA is TGTGCCAGCAGTCCGACAGGGAGCTACGAGCAGTACTTC. Translating it yields CASSPTGSYEQYF.

The chain has TRBV11-2 and TRBJ2-7; perhaps TRBD1 as D (7 bases). From germline, CDR1 is SGHAT and CDR2 FQNNGV. V was trimmed by 5 bases and J by 7 bases, leaving 15 bases between them. The CDR3 has 13 residues. CDR3: CASSPQGGKEQYF. Written as DNA, the CDR3 is TGTGCCAGCAGCCCCCAGGGGGGAAAAGAGCAGTACTTC.

V is TRBV19 and J is TRBJ1-4; D ambiguous. V shed 7 bases and J shed 5 bases, with 14 bases lying between them. The length of the CDR3 is 14 residues. Germline V gene lookup returns CDR1 LNHDA and CDR2 SQIVND (reference sequence). The CDR3 loop reads CASTQSWLNEKLFF. CDR3 nucleotide sequence: TGTGCCAGTACGCAGTCGTGGCTGAATGAAAAACTGTTTTTT.

This clone occurred a few times. The rearrangement joins TRBV12-3 or TRBV12-4 to TRBJ1-5; D gene ambiguous. CDR3 length equals 13 residues. V dropped 7 bases and J dropped 4 bases, with 11 bases sitting between them. The CDR3 reads CASNLGSNQPQHF. Written as DNA, the CDR3 is TGTGCCAGCAACCTGGGCTCGAATCAGCCCCAGCATTTT.

This chain connects TRBV18 to TRBJ2-5; D call uncertain. The germline V and J ends were trimmed by 3 bases and 5 bases, with 10 bases remaining between them. CDR1 and CDR2 from the germline V gene are KGHSH and LQKENI. The CDR3 sequence is 13 residues long. In nucleotides, the CDR3 is TGTGCCAGCTCACCCGGGTCAGATGAGACCCAGTACTTC. It is translated as CASSPGSDETQYF. Variable domain in full (rest from reference TRBV18 and TRBJ2-5): NAGVMQNPRHLVRRRGQEARLRCSPMKGHSHVYWYRQLPEEGLKFMVYLQKENIIDESGMPKERFSAEFPKEGPSILRIQQVVRGDSAAYFCASSPGSDETQYFGPGTRLLVL.

The chain employs TRBV15 and TRBJ1-2; D unresolved. Germline V gives CDR1 LNHNV, CDR2 YYDKDF (reference sequence). V shed 2 bases and J shed 13 bases, with 17 bases lying between them. This CDR3 contains 13 residues. CDR3 nucleotides: TGTGCCACCAGCAGACAGACGGCAGAAGCGGGCACCTTC. Encoded protein: CATSRQTAEAGTF.

This chain connects TRBV5-5 to TRBJ1-1, with 7 bases lining up with TRBD1. CDR3 length equals 13 residues. The germline V gene has CDR1 SGHKS and CDR2 YYEKEE (reference sequence). J lost 3 bases, V lost 6 bases, and 5 bases had no gene match. The CDR3 loop reads CASTSGGYTEAFF. As DNA, the CDR3 is TGTGCCAGCACGTCAGGGGGATACACTGAAGCTTTCTTT.

V and J are TRBV28 and TRBJ1-6; no reliable D call. The CDR3 runs to 13 residues. Germline CDR1 is MDHEN and CDR2 is SYDVKM. Between the trimmed V and J ends, which lost 3 bases and 7 bases, there was a span of 7 bases. CDR3 protein: CASSFPGNSPLHF. CDR3 in DNA: TGTGCCAGCAGTTTCCCCGGGAATTCACCCCTCCACTTT.

In its sample, this clone was seen once. CDR3 bases: TGTGCCAGTAGTATATGGAGGGTCGGGAGGAACACTGAAGCTTTCTTT. Its translation is CASSIWRVGRNTEAFF. The chain carries TRBV19 and TRBJ1-1; no definite D call. The germline gives CDR1 LNHDA, CDR2 SQIVND (reference sequence). V lost 2 bases, J lost 1 base, and 14 bases lay in between. This CDR3 has 16 amino acids.

This sequence joins TRBV5-6 and TRBJ1-2; tentatively, D is TRBD1 (6 bases). Germline V gene sequence: CDR1 SGHDT, CDR2 YYEEEE. The V gene lost 4 bases and the J gene lost 3 bases, with 13 bases spanning the gap. The CDR3 contains 14 residues. The CDR3 region is CASSRRDTDYGYTF. The CDR3 DNA reads TGTGCCAGCAGCCGAAGGGACACCGACTATGGCTACACCTTC.

The chain links TRBV3-1 (or the pseudogene TRBV3-2) to TRBJ1-1; D unresolved. CDR1 LGHDT and CDR2 YNNKEL come from the germline V gene (reference sequence). This CDR3 region has 12 residues. V lost 4 bases and J 11 bases, leaving 14 bases between the germline ends. The CDR3 region is CASSPTDGRAFF. The CDR3 coding sequence is TGTGCCAGCAGCCCCACAGACGGTCGGGCTTTCTTT.

The chain carries TRBV3-1 (or the pseudogene TRBV3-2) and TRBJ1-2, with unresolved D. The V end lost 1 base, the J end lost 4 bases, and 7 bases lay between the germline ends. Germline CDR1 reads LGHDT; CDR2 reads YNNKEL (reference sequence). CDR3 length: 13 amino acids. CDR3 nucleotides: TGTGCCAGCAGCCAAGGCGGATTCTATGGCTACACCTTC. Its protein is CASSQGGFYGYTF.

The V call is TRBV6-5, the J call TRBJ1-2, with a possible D match to TRBD1 (5 bases). Deletions cut 5 bases from V and 4 bases from J, with 11 bases between. CDR1 and CDR2 (germline): MNHEY, SVGAGI. The CDR3 sequence is 13 residues long. The CDR3 region has the DNA TGTGCCAGCAGTCCCGGGGGTTTCTATGGCTACACCTTC. It encodes CASSPGGFYGYTF.

This rearrangement joins TRBV5-1 to TRBJ2-5, with no clear D. Trimming removed 0 bases from V and 5 bases from J, with 11 bases in between. Per the germline V gene, CDR1 is SGHRS and CDR2 is YFSETQ. The CDR3 runs 14 residues. The CDR3 bases are TGCGCCAGCAGCTTGGGTCGTCAGGTGGAGACCCAGTACTTC. This gives the protein CASSLGRQVETQYF.

The V gene is TRBV2, the J gene TRBJ1-1; 7 nucleotides agree with TRBD1. V lost 3 bases and J lost 0; bases outside the gene matches: 4. The CDR3 sequence is 15 residues long. Germline V gives CDR1 SNHLY, CDR2 FYNNEI. The CDR3: CASSEWDSMNTEAFF. In DNA, the CDR3 is TGTGCCAGCAGTGAGTGGGACAGTATGAACACTGAAGCTTTCTTT.

The chain joins TRBV5-1 to TRBJ1-3, with 8 bases aligning to TRBD1. Germline trimming cut 4 bases from V and 2 bases from J; bases unmatched to any gene: 11. The CDR3 is 17 amino acids. Germline assignment: CDR1 SGHRS and CDR2 YFSETQ. The CDR3 loop reads CASSGDPVRGPGNTIYF. The CDR3 DNA follows: TGCGCCAGCAGCGGGGACCCAGTCAGGGGGCCTGGAAACACCATATATTTT.

The V gene is TRBV19, the J gene TRBJ1-2; 11 bases are shared with TRBD1. The CDR3 spans 14 residues. In germline, CDR1 is LNHDA, CDR2 SQIVND (reference sequence). The V and J ends lost 7 bases and 5 bases, in that order; junction bases with no gene match: 6. DNA for the CDR3: TGTGCCAGTACTGGACAGGGGGCGGCTTATGGCTACACCTTC. This sequence encodes CASTGQGAAYGYTF. Filled out from reference TRBV19 and TRBJ1-2, the complete variable domain reads DGGITQSPKYLFRKEGQNVTLSCEQNLNHDAMYWYRQDPGQGLRLIYYSQIVNDFQKGDIAEGYSVSREKKESFPLTVTSAQKNPTAFYLCASTGQGAAYGYTFGSGTRLTVV.

This chain connects TRBV2 to TRBJ1-4, with TRBD1 matching over 7 bases. With 6 bases clipped from V and 8 bases from J, the junction kept 15 bases outside the gene matches. CDR3 length: 16 residues. The V gene's germline CDR1 is SNHLY and CDR2 FYNNEI. The chain's CDR3 is CASSHGGAGGEEKLFF. The DNA of the CDR3 is TGTGCCAGCAGCCACGGGGGGGCAGGGGGAGAGGAAAAACTGTTTTTT.

The chain joins TRBV10-3 to TRBJ1-6; 9 positions match TRBD1. V was pared by 6 bases and J by 8 bases, with 5 bases of the junction left unmatched. CDR3 length equals 14 residues. Per germline, CDR1 ENHRY and CDR2 SYGVKD. CDR3 in DNA: TGTGCCATCAGCCCCGGGACAGGGCATTCACCCCTCCACTTT. It yields the protein CAISPGTGHSPLHF.

This rearrangement joins TRBV6-5 to TRBJ1-1, with D unclear. V lost 6 bases and J lost 0, with 11 bases in between. Germline values: CDR1 MNHEY, CDR2 SVGAGI. The CDR3 length is 14 residues. CDR3: CASRAGVLNTEAFF. The DNA for the CDR3 is TGTGCCAGCAGGGCGGGAGTACTGAACACTGAAGCTTTCTTT.